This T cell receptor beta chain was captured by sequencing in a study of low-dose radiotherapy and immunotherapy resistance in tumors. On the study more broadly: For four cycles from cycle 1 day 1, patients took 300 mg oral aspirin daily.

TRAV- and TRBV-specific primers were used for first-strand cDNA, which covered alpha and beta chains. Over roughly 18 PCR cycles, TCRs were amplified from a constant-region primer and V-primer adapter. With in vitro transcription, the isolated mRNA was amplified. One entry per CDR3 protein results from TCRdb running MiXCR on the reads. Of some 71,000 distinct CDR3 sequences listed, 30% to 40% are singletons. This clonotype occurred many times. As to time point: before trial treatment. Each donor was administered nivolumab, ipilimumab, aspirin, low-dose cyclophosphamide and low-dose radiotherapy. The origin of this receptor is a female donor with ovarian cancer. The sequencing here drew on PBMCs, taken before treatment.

This CDR3 is CASRRTGRNTGELFF. For the CDR3, the DNA is TGTGCCAGCCGACGGACAGGGCGAAACACCGGGGAGCTGTTTTTT. The gene calls are TRBV28 and TRBJ2-2; 8 nucleotides align to TRBD1. The germline CDR1 and CDR2 sequences are MDHEN and SYDVKM. J lost 2 bases, V lost 8 bases, and 7 bases had no gene match. The CDR3 sequence is 15 residues long.